The clone carrying this T cell receptor (beta chain) was seen a handful of times. Antigen unknown. These data are taken from a study of CD8 T cells in ankylosing spondylitis. General observations from the study: Apparently characteristic of ankylosing spondylitis blood was a TCR beta motif (fewer than ten highly homologous variants).

TCRdb reprocessed the 5' RACE reads via MiXCR and lists one record per CDR3 protein. Found here are about 500,000 distinct CDR3 sequences, 12% of them singletons; the top ten hold nearly 7%. The clonotype was recovered from a male donor with ankylosing spondylitis. Sequences were obtained from blood, either unsorted or a sorted T cell fraction (not recorded which).

CDR3 nucleotide sequence: TGTGCCAGCAGCTACCTCGGGGGGGGTTGGAATACCGGGGAGCTGTTTTTT. Amino acid sequence: CASSYLGGGWNTGELFF. This rearrangement joins TRBV3-1 to TRBJ2-2; 8 bases align to TRBD2. The trim removed 5 bases at V and 5 bases at J, leaving 13 bases unmatched. Germline CDR1 and CDR2: LGHDT and YNNKEL (reference sequence). This CDR3 has 17 amino acids.